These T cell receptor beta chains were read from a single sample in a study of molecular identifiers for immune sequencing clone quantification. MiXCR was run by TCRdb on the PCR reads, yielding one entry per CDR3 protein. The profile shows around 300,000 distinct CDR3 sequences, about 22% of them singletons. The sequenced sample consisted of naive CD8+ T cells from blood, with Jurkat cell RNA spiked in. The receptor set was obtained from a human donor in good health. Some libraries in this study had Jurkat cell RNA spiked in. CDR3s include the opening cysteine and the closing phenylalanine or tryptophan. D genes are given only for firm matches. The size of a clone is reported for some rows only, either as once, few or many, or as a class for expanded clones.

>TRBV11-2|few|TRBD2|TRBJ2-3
CASSSGLAGLEAQYF
TGTGCCAGCAGCTCGGGACTAGCGGGACTAGAAGCGCAGTATTTT
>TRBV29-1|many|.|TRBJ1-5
CSAEEGSNQPQHF
TGCAGCGCTGAGGAAGGGAGCAATCAGCCCCAGCATTTT
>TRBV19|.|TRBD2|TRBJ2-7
CASDWGLAAYEQYF
TGTGCCAGCGACTGGGGACTAGCGGCGTACGAGCAGTACTTC
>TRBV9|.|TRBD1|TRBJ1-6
CASSVRGQGINSPLHF
TGTGCCAGCAGCGTAAGGGGACAGGGAATTAATTCACCCCTCCACTTT
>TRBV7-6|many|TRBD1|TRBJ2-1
CASSSRPPGQVYNEQFF
TGTGCCAGCAGCTCCCGGCCCCCGGGACAGGTCTACAATGAGCAGTTCTTC
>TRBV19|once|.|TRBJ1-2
CASSAPGRISNYGYTF
TGTGCCAGTAGTGCCCCGGGACGGATTTCCAACTATGGCTACACCTTC
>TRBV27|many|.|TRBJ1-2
CASSLMGGLYGYTF
TGTGCCAGCAGTTTAATGGGGGGGCTCTATGGCTACACCTTC
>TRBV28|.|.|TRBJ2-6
CASSFTGSGANVLTF
TGTGCCAGCAGTTTCACGGGGTCTGGGGCCAACGTCCTGACTTTC
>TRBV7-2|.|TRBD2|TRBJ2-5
CASSTSGGAQETQYF
TGTGCCAGCAGTACTAGCGGGGGGGCCCAAGAGACCCAGTACTTC
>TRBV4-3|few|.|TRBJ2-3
CASSQDRGQWSQYF
TGCGCCAGCAGCCAAGACCGGGGGCAGTGGTCGCAGTATTTT
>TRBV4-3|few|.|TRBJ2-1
CASSQARREYNEQFF
TGCGCCAGCAGCCAAGCCAGAAGGGAGTACAATGAGCAGTTCTTC
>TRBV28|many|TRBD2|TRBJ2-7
CASSLSGSSYEQYF
TGTGCCAGCAGTTTAAGCGGGAGCTCCTACGAGCAGTACTTC
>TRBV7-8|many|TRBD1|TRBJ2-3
CASLETGGGFVDTQYF
TGTGCCAGCCTTGAGACAGGGGGTGGCTTTGTAGATACGCAGTATTTT
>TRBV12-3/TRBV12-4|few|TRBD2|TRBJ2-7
CASSQGRGLAAYEQYF
TGTGCCAGCAGCCAGGGTCGGGGACTAGCGGCCTACGAGCAGTACTTC
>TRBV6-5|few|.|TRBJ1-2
CASSLIRDWYYGYTF
TGTGCCAGCAGCCTTATCAGGGATTGGTACTATGGCTACACCTTC
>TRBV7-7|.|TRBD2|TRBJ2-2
CASSQTSGSGTGELFF
TGTGCTAGCAGCCAGACTAGCGGGAGCGGCACCGGGGAGCTGTTTTTT
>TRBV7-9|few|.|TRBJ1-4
CASSLLGNEKLFF
TGTGCCAGCAGCTTGTTAGGGAATGAAAAACTGTTTTTT
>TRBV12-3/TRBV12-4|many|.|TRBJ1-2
CASSFLAGHGYTF
TGTGCCAGCAGTTTTCTAGCAGGGCACGGCTACACCTTC
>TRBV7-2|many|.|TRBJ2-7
CASSPGLLEQYF
TGTGCCAGCAGCCCAGGACTATTAGAGCAGTACTTC
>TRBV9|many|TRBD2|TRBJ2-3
CASSPSGGATDTQYF
TGTGCCAGCAGCCCCAGCGGGGGGGCAACAGATACGCAGTATTTT
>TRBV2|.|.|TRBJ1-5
CASSELSLLGSNQPQHF
TGTGCCAGCAGTGAACTCAGCCTGCTTGGAAGCAATCAGCCCCAGCATTTT
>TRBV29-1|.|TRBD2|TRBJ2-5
CSVERVRGVGSGMQETQYF
TGCAGCGTTGAGCGGGTTAGGGGAGTGGGTAGCGGGATGCAAGAGACCCAGTACTTC
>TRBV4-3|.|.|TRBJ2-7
CASSQGSGDEQYF
TGCGCCAGCAGCCAGGGCTCAGGCGATGAGCAGTACTTC
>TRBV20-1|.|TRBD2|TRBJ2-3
CSASLGLAGSATQYF
TGCAGTGCTAGCTTAGGACTAGCGGGGAGTGCAACGCAGTATTTT
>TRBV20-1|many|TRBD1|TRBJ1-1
CSASTQGARTPEAFF
TGCAGTGCTAGTACGCAGGGGGCTAGGACGCCTGAAGCTTTCTTT
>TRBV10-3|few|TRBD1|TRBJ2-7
CAISESGQGAWYEQYF
TGTGCCATCAGTGAGTCGGGACAGGGGGCTTGGTACGAGCAGTACTTC
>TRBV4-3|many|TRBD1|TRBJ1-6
CASSQDRGLLSPLHF
TGCGCCAGCAGCCAAGACAGGGGGCTACTGTCACCCCTCCACTTT
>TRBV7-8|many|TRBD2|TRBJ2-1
CASSLESGDNEQFF
TGTGCCAGCAGCTTAGAAAGCGGGGACAATGAGCAGTTCTTC
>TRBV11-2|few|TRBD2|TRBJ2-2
CASSKYGTSGALNTGELFF
TGTGCCAGCAGCAAGTACGGGACTAGCGGGGCTCTGAACACCGGGGAGCTGTTTTTT
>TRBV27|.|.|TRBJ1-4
CASSLSRGDGEKLFF
TGTGCCAGCAGTTTATCTAGGGGGGATGGTGAAAAACTGTTTTTT
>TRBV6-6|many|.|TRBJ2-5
CASSPHQGTQYF
TGTGCCAGCAGTCCCCACCAGGGGACCCAGTACTTC
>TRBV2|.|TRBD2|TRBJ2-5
CASRGLAGARQETQYF
TGTGCCAGCCGGGGACTAGCGGGGGCGAGGCAAGAGACCCAGTACTTC
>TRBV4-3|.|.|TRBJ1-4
CASSQEAPSSPLNEKLFF
TGCGCCAGCAGCCAAGAAGCGCCCTCCTCGCCCCTTAACGAAAAACTGTTTTTT